The T cell receptor beta chain under discussion was sequenced for a study of shared T cell receptors in the human thymus. Trimming pared 1 base from V and 1 base from J, leaving 13 bases between. Germline values: CDR1 SGHTA, CDR2 FQGTGA. The CDR3 is 17 amino acids. This table comes from immunoSEQ multiplex PCR, and its TCRdb copy is limited to in-frame clones, with some not included. The table lists 700,000 or so clones, 70% to 90% of them singletons. This clone has only one observation. These data were also reused for a study on human thymus T cells. Per that study: Corrective surgery for congenital heart defects was being performed on the healthy Finnish infants who served as donors. Obtained as resections during corrective heart surgery, the thymus tissue was then studied. Among unrelated individuals, related research reported thymic repertoires that overlapped highly.

This clonotype originated in a girl less than two years old with a congenital heart defect. The sequenced sample was thymocytes. The chain uses TRBV7-3 and TRBJ1-4; D gene unclear. This CDR3 is CASSLIRRAGTNEKLFF. For the CDR3, the DNA is TGTGCCAGCAGCTTAATCCGAAGGGCGGGAACTAATGAAAAACTGTTTTTT.